This T cell receptor (beta chain) originates from a study of blood T cells in healthy people across ages. General study findings and limits: No conclusive comparison of naive versus antigen-experienced cells was possible with unsorted PBMCs.

Then a second PCR, running roughly 6 to 11 cycles, was carried out with a sample-barcoded 5' primer and a J-beta primer mix. Unique molecular identifiers of 12 random nucleotides labeled each cDNA. TCRdb independently ran MiXCR on the 5' RACE reads; one entry per CDR3 protein. In the table there are approximately 810,000 distinct CDR3 sequences, 25% to 35% of which are singletons. The CDR3 is made up of 14 amino acids. CDR1 is SGHAT, CDR2 FQNNGV, per germline. Trimming left V 5 bases short and J 7 bases short, with 12 bases between. Regarding this clonotype: Its matching antigen is unknown.

Donation came from healthy Caucasian individuals in Russia who were aged about 6 to 100. The sequencing input was blood. The V gene is TRBV11-2, the J gene TRBJ1-6, with TRBD1 as a possible D gene (6 bases). This clonotype was obtained from a woman aged 80 or over in good health. The CDR3 bases are TGTGCCAGCAGCCCCCAACAGGGAAATTCACCCCTCCACTTT. It encodes CASSPQQGNSPLHF.